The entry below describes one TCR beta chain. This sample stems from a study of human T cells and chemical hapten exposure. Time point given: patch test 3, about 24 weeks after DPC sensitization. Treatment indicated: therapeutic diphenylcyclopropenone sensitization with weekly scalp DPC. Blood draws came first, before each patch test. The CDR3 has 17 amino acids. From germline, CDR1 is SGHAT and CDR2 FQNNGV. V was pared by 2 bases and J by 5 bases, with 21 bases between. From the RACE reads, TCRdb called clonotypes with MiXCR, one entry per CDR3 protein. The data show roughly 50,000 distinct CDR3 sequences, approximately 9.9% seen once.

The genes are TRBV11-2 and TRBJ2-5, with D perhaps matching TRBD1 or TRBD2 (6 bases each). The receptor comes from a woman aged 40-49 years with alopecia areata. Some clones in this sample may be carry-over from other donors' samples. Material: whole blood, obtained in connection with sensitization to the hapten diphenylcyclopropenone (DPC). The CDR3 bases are TGTGCCAGCAGCTTAAGGGGCCGGGGGCAATCTGGGGAGACCCAGTACTTC. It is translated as CASSLRGRGQSGETQYF. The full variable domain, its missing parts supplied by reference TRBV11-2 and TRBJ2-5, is EAGVAQSPRYKIIEKRQSVAFWCNPISGHATLYWYQQILGQGPKLLIQFQNNGVVDDSQLPKDRFSAERLKGVDSTLKIQPAKLEDSAVYLCASSLRGRGQSGETQYFGPGTRLLVL.